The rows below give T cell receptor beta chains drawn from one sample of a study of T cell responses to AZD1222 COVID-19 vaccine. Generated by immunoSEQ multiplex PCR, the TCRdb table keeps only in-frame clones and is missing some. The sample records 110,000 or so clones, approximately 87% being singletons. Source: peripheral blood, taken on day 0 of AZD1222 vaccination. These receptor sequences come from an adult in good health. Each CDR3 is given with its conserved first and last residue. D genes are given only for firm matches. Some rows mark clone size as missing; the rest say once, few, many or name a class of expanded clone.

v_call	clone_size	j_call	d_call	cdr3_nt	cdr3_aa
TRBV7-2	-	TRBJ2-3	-	TGTGCCAGCAGCCCCAACCTAGATACGCAGTATTTT	CASSPNLDTQYF
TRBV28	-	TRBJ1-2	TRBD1	TGTGCCAGCAGTTCAATTTGGGGGACAGGGCGCGGCTACACCTTC	CASSSIWGTGRGYTF
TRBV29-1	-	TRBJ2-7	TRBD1	TGCAGCGTTGAAGATGGGGGACAGGGGAGCTCCTACGAGCAGTACTTC	CSVEDGGQGSSYEQYF
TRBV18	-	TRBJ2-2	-	TGTGCCAGCTCACCACCGCCGGTAAAGGAGCTGTTTTTT	CASSPPPVKELFF
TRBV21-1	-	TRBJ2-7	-	TGTGCCAGCAACCGCGTCCCAGGGGGTGCCGAGCAGTACTTC	CASNRVPGGAEQYF
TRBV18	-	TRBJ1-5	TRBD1	TGTGCCAGCTCACCACCACAGGGGAGCAATCAGCCCCAGCATTTT	CASSPPQGSNQPQHF
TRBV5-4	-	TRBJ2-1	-	TGTGCCAGCAGCCCTCTTTCGAGTGGCTCCTACAATGAGCAGTTCTTC	CASSPLSSGSYNEQFF
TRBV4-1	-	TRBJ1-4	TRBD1	TGCGCCAGCGGGACAGAGTTTAATGAAAAACTGTTTTTT	CASGTEFNEKLFF
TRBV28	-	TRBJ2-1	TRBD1	TGTGCCAGCAGTGCTCCCGGGACAGGTGGCCTCAATGAGCAGTTCTTC	CASSAPGTGGLNEQFF
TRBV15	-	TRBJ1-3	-	TGTGCCACCAGGGTGGGGCGGGACTCTGGAAACACCATATATTTT	CATRVGRDSGNTIYF
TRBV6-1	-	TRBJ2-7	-	TGTGCCAGCAGTGAAGGACTAGACTTCTACGAGCAGTACTTC	CASSEGLDFYEQYF
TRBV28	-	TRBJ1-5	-	TGTGCCAGCAGTTACAGGGATAGTAAGCATTTT	CASSYRDSKHF
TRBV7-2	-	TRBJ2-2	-	TGTGCCAGCAGCCCCGTCTCGATCGGGGAGCTGTTTTTT	CASSPVSIGELFF
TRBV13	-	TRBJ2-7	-	TGTGCCAGCAGCTACCAACTAGGACAATTAACCTACGAGCAGTACTTC	CASSYQLGQLTYEQYF
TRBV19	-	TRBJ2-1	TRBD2	TGTGCCAGTAGTATAGACGGCGGGGCGGGACTAGCGGGAGTTGAGCAGTTCTTC	CASSIDGGAGLAGVEQFF
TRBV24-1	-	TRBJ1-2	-	TGTGCCACTTCGGACAGATCATATGGCTACACCTTC	CATSDRSYGYTF
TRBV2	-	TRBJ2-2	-	TGTGCCAGCAGTGGAGTCGGCGGGCCCGGGGAGCTGTTTTTT	CASSGVGGPGELFF
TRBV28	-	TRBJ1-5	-	TGTGCCAGCAGTTTCGAAACTAGCAATCAGCCCCAGCATTTT	CASSFETSNQPQHF
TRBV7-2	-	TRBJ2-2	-	TGTGCCAGCAGCTCCCCCCTCACCGGCCCGGGGACCGGGGAGCTGTTTTTT	CASSSPLTGPGTGELFF
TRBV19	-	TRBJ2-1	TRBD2	TGTGCCAGTAGTATCCTAGCGGGAGGTGGCGGGCAGTTCTTC	CASSILAGGGGQFF
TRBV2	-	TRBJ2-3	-	TGTGCCAGCAGTGAGGGTCAACGGGAGATTAGCACGCAGTATTTT	CASSEGQREISTQYF
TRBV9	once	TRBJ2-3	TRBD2	TGTGCCAGCAGCGTAGCTCGCGGGGGGGCAGATACGCAGTATTTT	CASSVARGGADTQYF
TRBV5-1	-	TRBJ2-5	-	TGCGCCAGCAGCTTGGACGGGATCCCGGGTCGGGAGACCCAGTACTTC	CASSLDGIPGRETQYF
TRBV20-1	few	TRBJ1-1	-	TGCAGTGCTAACAGGGTCACTGAAGCTTTCTTT	CSANRVTEAFF
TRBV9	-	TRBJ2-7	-	TGTGCCAGCAGCCCCGTAAGTAGCGGCAACTCCTACGAGCAGTACTTC	CASSPVSSGNSYEQYF
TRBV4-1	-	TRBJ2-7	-	TGCGCCAGCAGCCGCGGCCTACAGGGTGGCCACGAGCAGTACTTC	CASSRGLQGGHEQYF
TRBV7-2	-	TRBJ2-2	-	TGTGCCAGCAGCGCCACTGGGAACACCGGGGAGCTGTTTTTT	CASSATGNTGELFF
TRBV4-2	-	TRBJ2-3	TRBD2	TGTGCCAGCGGGACTAGCGGAGGGGGCACAGATACGCAGTATTTT	CASGTSGGGTDTQYF
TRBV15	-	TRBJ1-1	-	TGTGCCACCAGCAGAGGTGGCAGGGTCGGCACTGAAGCTTTCTTT	CATSRGGRVGTEAFF
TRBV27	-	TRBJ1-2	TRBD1	TGTGCCAGCAGTTTATCTACAGGGGTGGGGGCCCCCTATGGCTACACCTTC	CASSLSTGVGAPYGYTF
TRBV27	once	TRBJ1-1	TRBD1	TGTGCCAGCAGTCGATTGGGGACAGGGGCAATCACTGAAGCTTTCTTT	CASSRLGTGAITEAFF
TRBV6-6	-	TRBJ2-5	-	TGTGCCAGCAGTACCACGTCGGAGACCCAGTACTTC	CASSTTSETQYF
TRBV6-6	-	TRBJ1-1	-	TGTGCCAGCAGACAACCATTGAGGGAAGAAGCTTTCTTT	CASRQPLREEAFF
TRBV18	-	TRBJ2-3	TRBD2	TGTGCCAGCTCACCAGGACTAGCGGGAGTAGTAAATACGCAGTATTTT	CASSPGLAGVVNTQYF
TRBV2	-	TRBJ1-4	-	TGTGCCAGCATCTACGGTGCACCTGGAGCTAATGAAAAACTGTTTTTT	CASIYGAPGANEKLFF
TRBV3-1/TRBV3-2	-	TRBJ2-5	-	TGTGCCAGCAGCCAAGTCGGGGGACACCCCCGGGAGACCCAGTACTTC	CASSQVGGHPRETQYF
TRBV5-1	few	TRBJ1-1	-	TGCGCCAGCAGCTCGCATAAGGAGACGGGTGAAGCTTTCTTT	CASSSHKETGEAFF
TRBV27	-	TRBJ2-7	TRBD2	TGTGCCAGCAGCGAATTAGCGGGAGTTTCGACGGGAGAGCAGTACTTC	CASSELAGVSTGEQYF
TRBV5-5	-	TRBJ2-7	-	TGTGCCAGCAGCTTGACGTTTTCCCTCGGCAGTCAATACGAGCAGTACTTC	CASSLTFSLGSQYEQYF
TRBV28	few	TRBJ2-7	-	TGTGCCAGCACCCTCGAGGGGCACGAGCAGTACTTC	CASTLEGHEQYF
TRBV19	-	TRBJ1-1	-	TGTGCCATCACGGACCCTATCGGTACTGAAGCTTTCTTT	CAITDPIGTEAFF
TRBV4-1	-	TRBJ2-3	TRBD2	TGCGCCAGCAGCCATAGCGGGGGGGCCGCAGATACGCAGTATTTT	CASSHSGGAADTQYF
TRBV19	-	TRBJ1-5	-	TGTGCCAGTAATATGTACGTCATGGGGAGCAATCAGCCCCAGCATTTT	CASNMYVMGSNQPQHF
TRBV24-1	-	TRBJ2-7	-	TGTGCCACCTGTGCGTTCGCCTCCTCCTACGAGCAGTACTTC	CATCAFASSYEQYF
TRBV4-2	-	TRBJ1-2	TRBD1	TGTGCCAGCAGCCAAGTCGGACAGGACAACTATGGCTACACCTTC	CASSQVGQDNYGYTF
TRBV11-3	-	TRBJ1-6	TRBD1	TGTGCCAGCAGCTTAGATACGCCGGGACAGGGGCCCAGCCCCTATAATTCACCCCTCCACTTT	CASSLDTPGQGPSPYNSPLHF
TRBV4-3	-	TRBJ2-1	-	TGCGCCAGCAGCCAAGGGGTAGACAATGAGCAGTTCTTC	CASSQGVDNEQFF
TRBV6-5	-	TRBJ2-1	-	TGTGCCAGCAGCTCCGGGAGCTCCTACAATGAGCAGTTCTTC	CASSSGSSYNEQFF
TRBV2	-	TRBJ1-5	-	TGTGCCAGCAGTGAAAGGACAGGCAATCAGCCCCAGCATTTT	CASSERTGNQPQHF
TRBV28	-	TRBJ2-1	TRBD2	TGTGCCAGCAGTTATAGCGGGAGGGATGGTGAGCAGTTCTTC	CASSYSGRDGEQFF
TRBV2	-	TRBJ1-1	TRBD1	TGTGCCACCAGGACAGGGGCCTCGAACACTGAAGCTTTCTTT	CATRTGASNTEAFF
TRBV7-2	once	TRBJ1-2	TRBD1	TGTGCCAGCAGCTTAGCCGGGACAGGGTATGGCTACACCTTC	CASSLAGTGYGYTF
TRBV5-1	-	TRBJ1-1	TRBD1	TGCGCCAGCAGCGCAAACAGGGGGCTAAATCAGGACACTGAAGCTTTCTTT	CASSANRGLNQDTEAFF
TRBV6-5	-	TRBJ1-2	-	TGTGCCAGCAGTTACTCGCGGGATCGAGATGGCTACACCTTC	CASSYSRDRDGYTF
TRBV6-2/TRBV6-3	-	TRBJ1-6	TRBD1	TGTGCCAGCAGTTTCACCGGGACAGAGTATTCACCCCTCCACTTT	CASSFTGTEYSPLHF
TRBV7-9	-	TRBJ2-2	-	TGTGCCAGCAGCTTTGGGGATCTTTGGACCGGGGAGCTGTTTTTT	CASSFGDLWTGELFF
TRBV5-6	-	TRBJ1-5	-	TGTGCCAGCAGCTTGTCGGGGTCCGGACCCCAGCATTTT	CASSLSGSGPQHF
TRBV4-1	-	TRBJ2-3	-	TGCGCCAGCAGCCAACGGGCTAGAAAGTCAGATACGCAGTATTTT	CASSQRARKSDTQYF
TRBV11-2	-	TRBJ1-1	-	TGTGCCAGCAGCTTAGATCCCAGTACCAACACTGAAGCTTTCTTT	CASSLDPSTNTEAFF